Following are 10 T cell receptor beta chains from one sample sequenced in a study of cytomegalovirus exposure and HLA in healthy donors. Vbeta (60) and Jbeta (13) primers were used in the PCR. Sequencing used immunoSEQ multiplex PCR; TCRdb keeps in-frame clones, though not all of them. The sample table sets out 150,000 to 200,000 clones. The source material was PBMCs. Receptor source: a man aged 30 to 45 in good health and CMV-seronegative.

The chain is built from TRBV28 and TRBJ2-7, with TRBD1 identical over 10 bases. Losses at the gene ends were 6 bases for V and 2 bases for J; bases not matched to a gene: 7. The CDR3 is made up of 15 amino acids. CDR1 is MDHEN, CDR2 SYDVKM, per germline. Here the CDR3 reads CASRTRQGAAYEQYF. The DNA of the CDR3 is TGTGCCAGCAGGACACGACAGGGGGCGGCCTACGAGCAGTACTTC.

This rearrangement joins TRBV6-1 to TRBJ2-7, with no clear D. The V gene lost 0 bases and the J gene lost 2 bases, with 11 bases spanning the gap. Germline CDR1 is MNHNS and CDR2 is SASEGT. The CDR3 runs to 15 residues. The chain's CDR3 is CASSEAWSSTYEQYF. Here the CDR3 DNA reads TGTGCCAGCAGTGAAGCGTGGTCGTCTACCTACGAGCAGTACTTC.

J is TRBJ2-3 and V is TRBV30; the match to TRBD2 covers 11 bases. This CDR3 is built from 16 residues. Germline loops: CDR1 GTSNPN, CDR2 SVGIG (reference sequence). The V gene end was trimmed by 1 base and the J gene end by 3 bases; junction bases not matched to a gene: 6. In DNA, the CDR3 is TGTGCCTGGAGTGATTTGGCTAGCGGGAGGACAGATACGCAGTATTTT. Its protein product is CAWSDLASGRTDTQYF.

The chain has TRBV9 and TRBJ2-5; TRBD2 might be the D (6 bases). V lost 0 bases to trimming and J lost 4 bases, with 13 bases between them. The CDR3 loop spans 15 amino acids. The germline V gene has CDR1 SGDLS and CDR2 YYNGEE. The CDR3 region is CASSVGALGGETQYF. The CDR3 DNA reads as TGTGCCAGCAGCGTAGGTGCACTGGGGGGAGAGACCCAGTACTTC.

The gene calls are TRBV5-1 and TRBJ2-1, with D uncertain. Trimming shortened V by 1 base and J by 5 bases, and 19 bases separated the two germline ends. From germline, CDR1 is SGHRS and CDR2 YFSETQ. CDR3 size: 17 residues. The DNA for the CDR3 is TGCGCCAGCAGCTTGACCTACGGGTTCAAAAAGAACAATGAGCAGTTCTTC. Translation gives CASSLTYGFKKNNEQFF.

V is TRBV14 and J is TRBJ2-3, with 7 bases lining up with TRBD1. The V segment lost 3 bases and the J segment 2 bases; nucleotides outside the gene matches: 8. The CDR3 sequence is 16 residues long. CDR1 and CDR2 from the germline V gene are SGHDN and FVKESK. The chain's CDR3 is CASSHPRGLYTDTQYF. The CDR3 DNA sequence: TGTGCCAGCAGCCACCCTAGGGGGCTCTACACAGATACGCAGTATTTT.

The gene calls are TRBV6-5 and TRBJ2-7, with TRBD1 matching 8 bases. The CDR3 has 15 amino acids. J gave up 0 bases and V 2 bases, and 3 bases lay outside the gene matches. Germline V lookup: CDR1 MNHEY, CDR2 SVGAGI. In DNA, the CDR3 is TGTGCCAGCAGTTACCAGACAGGGGTCTCCTACGAGCAGTACTTC. This sequence encodes CASSYQTGVSYEQYF.

V usage is TRBV4-1 and J usage is TRBJ2-5, with 8 positions matching TRBD1. Germline V gene lookup returns CDR1 MGHRA and CDR2 YSYEKL. CDR3 length: 16 residues. Trimming took 3 bases from V and 7 from J; bases not matched to a gene: 13. The CDR3 DNA follows: TGCGCCAGCAGCCAGGTCCTTCAGGGGGCATGGCGGACCCAGTACTTC. Translating gives CASSQVLQGAWRTQYF.

The chain links TRBV5-1 to TRBJ2-3; TRBD2 aligns across 12 bases. The CDR3 runs to 17 residues. V was pared by 2 bases and J by 3 bases, with 7 bases of the junction left unmatched. In germline, CDR1 is SGHRS, CDR2 YFSETQ. The CDR3 loop is CASSFTPSGRATDTQYF. The CDR3 coding sequence is TGCGCCAGCAGCTTCACCCCTAGCGGGAGGGCGACAGATACGCAGTATTTT.

The chain is built from TRBV18 and TRBJ2-7; 7 bases are a match to TRBD1. This CDR3 has 14 residues. Germline CDR1 is KGHSH and CDR2 is LQKENI. Unmatched junction bases numbered 4, after V lost 3 bases and J lost 2 bases. The CDR3, as DNA: TGTGCCAGCTCACCGTCGGACAGGCCCTACGAGCAGTACTTC. Its translation: CASSPSDRPYEQYF.